The next 4 T cell receptor beta chains were all read from a single sample in a study of cytomegalovirus exposure and HLA in healthy donors. The PCR employed 60 Vbeta primers together with 13 Jbeta primers. Sequenced by immunoSEQ multiplex PCR; TCRdb stores in-frame clones only, minus some. The sample holds 150,000 to 200,000 clones, 80% seen once. The material sequenced was PBMCs. The receptors stem from a woman aged 35 to 49 in good health and CMV-seronegative.

The chain uses TRBV11-3 and TRBJ2-3; D is unclear. Germline V gene sequence: CDR1 SGHNT, CDR2 YENEEA. V lost 7 bases and J lost 5, with 16 bases in between. CDR3 length equals 14 residues. The CDR3 nucleotides are TGTGCCAGCACCCCGGCGGTTTCCCAAGATACGCAGTATTTT. Translated, it gives CASTPAVSQDTQYF.

This chain uses TRBV10-3 with TRBJ2-7; D is possibly TRBD2 (5 bases). The CDR3 extends over 15 amino acids. V lost 5 bases, J lost 3 bases, and 17 bases lay in between. Germline CDR1 ENHRY, CDR2 SYGVKD. CDR3 sequence: CAISKDYPSYYEQYF. CDR3 coding DNA: TGTGCCATCAGTAAAGACTATCCCTCCTACTACGAGCAGTACTTC.

The chain combines TRBV28 with TRBJ2-3, with 7 nucleotides matching TRBD1. V lost 1 base to trimming and J lost 0 bases; unmatched junction nucleotides: 7. The V gene's germline CDR1 is MDHEN and CDR2 SYDVKM. The length of the CDR3 is 17 residues. CDR3 bases: TGTGCCAGCAGTTTATCCCCTCGGACAGGCAGCACAGATACGCAGTATTTT. Protein: CASSLSPRTGSTDTQYF.

On this clone itself: The junction departs from germline at one end; a sequencing error may be responsible. This rearrangement joins TRBV7-8 to TRBJ1-4; 7 nucleotides agree with TRBD1. Germline V CDR1 and CDR2: SGHVS, FQNEAQ. The CDR3 runs 14 residues. DNA of the CDR3: TGTGCCAGCAGCTTTGGGACAGATAATCAAAAACTGTTTTTT. Residues: CASSFGTDNQKLFF.